Described below is a single TCR beta chain sequence and its context. The antigen is not known. The method was immunoSEQ multiplex PCR; TCRdb's version includes in-frame clones alone and lacks a portion of them. The table lists around 610,000 clones, about 96% of them singletons. These data belong to a study of shared clonotypes between healthy human individuals. Study results and limitations: The small donor group covered limited genetic and exposure diversity. When compared with the clonotypes that were shared by all four sorted-subset donors, the non-shared clonotypes turned out to have lower generation probabilities.

Naive CD8 isolation took CD45RO-negative cells positively selected for CCR7 and excluded terminally differentiated effector memory CD45RA+ cells. Healthy and HIV-negative, the adult donors had no recent acute infections or vaccinations. Caucasian adults living in Nashville, Tennessee, provided all samples. The CDR3 totals 14 residues. Per the germline V gene, CDR1 is GTSNPN and CDR2 is SVGIG (reference sequence). The V and J ends lost 5 bases and 6 bases respectively, with 18 bases between them. This TCR was recovered from a woman under 40 in good health. The gene calls are TRBV30 and TRBJ2-3; D perhaps matches TRBD1 (6 bases). The sequenced sample was naive CD8+ T cells sorted from blood. The CDR3, as DNA: TGTGCCTGGGAGGCACTACTCGGACAGGATACGCAGTATTTT. This codes for CAWEALLGQDTQYF.